This is a list of T cell receptor beta chains from one sample in a study of T cell responses to AZD1222 COVID-19 vaccine. TCRdb's copy holds only in-frame clones and misses some; the assay was immunoSEQ multiplex PCR. This table holds 130,000 to 150,000 clones, around four fifths found once. The sample consisted of peripheral blood, taken on day 0 of MenACWY control vaccination. The receptor set was obtained from an adult in good health. Both conserved end residues are part of each CDR3. The D gene is left open where the match is weak. Clone size appears in some rows only: once, few, many, or a class for an expanded clone.

J | V | D | size | CDR3 | DNA
TRBJ1-1 | TRBV24-1 | TRBD1 | - | CATSDIDREEAFF | TGTGCCACCAGTGATATCGACAGGGAAGAAGCTTTCTTT
TRBJ2-7 | TRBV11-2 | TRBD1 | - | CASSKQGGDYEQYF | TGTGCCAGCAGCAAACAGGGGGGTGACTACGAGCAGTACTTC
TRBJ1-2 | TRBV28 | TRBD1 | - | CASSPPDRGNRPNYGYTF | TGTGCCAGCAGTCCCCCGGACAGGGGGAATAGGCCTAACTATGGCTACACCTTC
TRBJ1-6 | TRBV3-1/TRBV3-2 | - | - | CASSQWDSPLHF | TGTGCCAGCAGCCAATGGGACTCACCCCTCCACTTT
TRBJ2-2 | TRBV7-7 | - | - | CASSLAGGTVTGELFF | TGTGCCAGCAGCTTAGCCGGGGGCACGGTCACCGGGGAGCTGTTTTTT
TRBJ1-1 | TRBV7-9 | - | - | CASSLVVYHTEAFF | TGTGCCAGCAGCTTAGTGGTGTATCACACTGAAGCTTTCTTT
TRBJ2-2 | TRBV19 | - | few | CASSPGGTGNTGELFF | TGTGCCAGTAGTCCGGGGGGGACAGGAAACACCGGGGAGCTGTTTTTT
TRBJ2-3 | TRBV10-3 | - | - | CAISESRGGSTDTQYF | TGTGCCATCAGTGAGTCTAGGGGTGGGAGCACAGATACGCAGTATTTT
TRBJ1-4 | TRBV12-3/TRBV12-4 | - | - | CASSDYNEKLFF | TGTGCCAGCAGTGACTATAATGAAAAACTGTTTTTT
TRBJ1-3 | TRBV19 | TRBD1 | few | CASRLESGTGGMIGGNTIYF | TGTGCCAGTAGGCTCGAATCCGGGACAGGGGGAATGATAGGTGGAAACACCATATATTTT
TRBJ1-5 | TRBV10-2 | - | - | CASSESGLNQPQHF | TGCGCCAGCAGTGAGTCAGGCCTTAATCAGCCCCAGCATTTT